These T cell receptor beta chains were read from a single sample in a study of T cells after yellow fever vaccination. Each CDR3 protein gets one entry after TCRdb re-called the 5' RACE reads with MiXCR. The repertoire holds about 75,000 distinct CDR3 sequences, with about 7.3% as singletons. This specimen was CD8+ T cells sorted from PBMCs, taken less than 11 days after the first yellow fever vaccination. The receptors originated from a man aged 18-30 years who received the YFV17D yellow fever vaccine. The CDR3 runs from the conserved cysteine through the conserved F or W. A D gene is named only where the DNA matches it firmly. Size values are once, few and many counts, or a class for expanded clones, and some rows have none.

V gene: TRBV3-1
J gene: TRBJ2-5
D gene: .
clone size: few
CDR3 DNA: TGTGCCAGCAGCCAAGATGAGAGGGGGTACCAAGAGACCCAGTACTTC
CDR3 protein: CASSQDERGYQETQYF

V gene: TRBV7-7
J gene: TRBJ2-5
D gene: TRBD2
clone size: .
CDR3 DNA: TGTGCCAGCAGCCAAAACACCGGGACTAGCGGGGGGACGGGTCACGAGACCCAGTACTTC
CDR3 protein: CASSQNTGTSGGTGHETQYF

V gene: TRBV12-3/TRBV12-4
J gene: TRBJ2-2
D gene: .
clone size: many
CDR3 DNA: TGTGCCAGCAGTTCGGTGGTATTGGGGGAGCTGTTTTTT
CDR3 protein: CASSSVVLGELFF

V gene: TRBV4-2
J gene: TRBJ2-1
D gene: .
clone size: .
CDR3 DNA: TGTGCCAGCAGCCCGGTCGACAGCCTCCAGGATCTCAATGAGCAGTTCTTC
CDR3 protein: CASSPVDSLQDLNEQFF

V gene: TRBV7-6
J gene: TRBJ2-1
D gene: .
clone size: many
CDR3 DNA: TGTGCCAGCAGCTTCGAGGCTAGCCTCTACAATGAGCAGTTCTTC
CDR3 protein: CASSFEASLYNEQFF

V gene: TRBV2
J gene: TRBJ2-1
D gene: .
clone size: many
CDR3 DNA: TGTGCCAGCAGGGGTACTGGAGGGGGAGGCTCCTACAATGAGCAGTTCTTC
CDR3 protein: CASRGTGGGGSYNEQFF

V gene: TRBV4-1
J gene: TRBJ2-7
D gene: TRBD1
clone size: many
CDR3 DNA: TGCGCCAGCGGGCAAGAGACAGGGCTCGAGCAGTACTTC
CDR3 protein: CASGQETGLEQYF

V gene: TRBV29-1
J gene: TRBJ2-5
D gene: TRBD1
clone size: many
CDR3 DNA: TGCAGCGTTGTACCAGGGGGCAGGGAGACCCAGTACTTC
CDR3 protein: CSVVPGGRETQYF

V gene: TRBV28
J gene: TRBJ2-5
D gene: TRBD1
clone size: few
CDR3 DNA: TGTGCCAGCAGTTTACCGGGACAGGGGGCAGAGGAAAGAGAGACCCAGTACTTC
CDR3 protein: CASSLPGQGAEERETQYF

V gene: TRBV6-2/TRBV6-3
J gene: TRBJ2-7
D gene: .
clone size: many
CDR3 DNA: TGTGCCAGCAGCCGCGTGGACTACGAGCAGTACTTC
CDR3 protein: CASSRVDYEQYF

V gene: TRBV5-4
J gene: TRBJ1-1
D gene: .
clone size: .
CDR3 DNA: TGTGCCAGCAGCCCCTCTGTTGGCACTGAAGCTTTCTTT
CDR3 protein: CASSPSVGTEAFF

V gene: TRBV7-8
J gene: TRBJ2-7
D gene: .
clone size: many
CDR3 DNA: TGTGCCAGCAGCCACGGGGGAGCCTACGAGCAGTACTTC
CDR3 protein: CASSHGGAYEQYF

V gene: TRBV12-3/TRBV12-4
J gene: TRBJ2-3
D gene: .
clone size: many
CDR3 DNA: TGTGCCAGCAGTTTAACGGCCTTAACTAGCACAGATACGCAGTATTTT
CDR3 protein: CASSLTALTSTDTQYF

V gene: TRBV24-1
J gene: TRBJ2-1
D gene: .
clone size: .
CDR3 DNA: TGTGCCACCAGTGATTTGAGGAACTCCTACAATGAGCAGTTCTTC
CDR3 protein: CATSDLRNSYNEQFF

V gene: TRBV10-3
J gene: TRBJ1-2
D gene: .
clone size: many
CDR3 DNA: TGTGCCATCAGTGACTTAGGCATTAACTATGGCTACACCTTC
CDR3 protein: CAISDLGINYGYTF

V gene: TRBV12-3/TRBV12-4
J gene: TRBJ2-7
D gene: .
clone size: many
CDR3 DNA: TGTGCCAGCAACTCACCAGGGTCCTACGAGCAGTACTTC
CDR3 protein: CASNSPGSYEQYF

V gene: TRBV4-1
J gene: TRBJ2-7
D gene: .
clone size: many
CDR3 DNA: TGCGCCAGCAGCCACCAATACAGTAACCTGGGAAGCGAGCAGTACTTC
CDR3 protein: CASSHQYSNLGSEQYF

V gene: TRBV7-2
J gene: TRBJ2-5
D gene: .
clone size: many
CDR3 DNA: TGTGCCAGCAGCTTAGACGGGCAAGAGACCCAGTACTTC
CDR3 protein: CASSLDGQETQYF

V gene: TRBV11-3
J gene: TRBJ1-1
D gene: .
clone size: .
CDR3 DNA: TGTGCCAGCAGCTTAAGGTTTGAGGAGACAGCTTTCTTT
CDR3 protein: CASSLRFEETAFF

V gene: TRBV6-6
J gene: TRBJ1-5
D gene: .
clone size: few
CDR3 DNA: TGTGCCAGCAGTGACCCGAAGACCCAGCATTTT
CDR3 protein: CASSDPKTQHF

V gene: TRBV5-1
J gene: TRBJ2-7
D gene: .
clone size: .
CDR3 DNA: TGCGCCAGCAGCTTGGCCCAGGCCTTCTACGAGCAGTACTTC
CDR3 protein: CASSLAQAFYEQYF

V gene: TRBV3-1
J gene: TRBJ2-3
D gene: .
clone size: .
CDR3 DNA: TGTGCCAGCAGCCAAGGAGGAGGGGTTAGCACAGATACGCAGTATTTT
CDR3 protein: CASSQGGGVSTDTQYF

V gene: TRBV6-5
J gene: TRBJ2-1
D gene: TRBD2
clone size: many
CDR3 DNA: TGTGCCAGCAGTTACTCATGGCCGGGAGGCCCCCCGGGGGAGCAGTTCTTC
CDR3 protein: CASSYSWPGGPPGEQFF

V gene: TRBV29-1
J gene: TRBJ2-2
D gene: .
clone size: .
CDR3 DNA: TGCAGCGTTGAGCGCGGGACCGGGGAGCTGTTTTTT
CDR3 protein: CSVERGTGELFF

V gene: TRBV6-5
J gene: TRBJ2-1
D gene: TRBD1
clone size: many
CDR3 DNA: TGTGCCACCGCAAGACAGGGGACCTACAATGAGCAGTTCTTC
CDR3 protein: CATARQGTYNEQFF

V gene: TRBV12-3/TRBV12-4
J gene: TRBJ1-5
D gene: .
clone size: many
CDR3 DNA: TGTGCCAGCAGCCTCGACAGGAGCAATCAGCCCCAGCATTTT
CDR3 protein: CASSLDRSNQPQHF

V gene: TRBV4-2
J gene: TRBJ2-5
D gene: TRBD2
clone size: many
CDR3 DNA: TGTGCCAGCAGCCGACTAGCGCGGGAACAAGAGACCCAGTACTTC
CDR3 protein: CASSRLAREQETQYF

V gene: TRBV7-9
J gene: TRBJ2-5
D gene: TRBD1
clone size: many
CDR3 DNA: TGTGCCAGCAGCTTAGAGGGGACAGTACGGGGAGAGACCCAGTACTTC
CDR3 protein: CASSLEGTVRGETQYF

V gene: TRBV7-8
J gene: TRBJ2-7
D gene: .
clone size: many
CDR3 DNA: TGTGCCAGCAGCCCCTATCAGGGCGCCTACGAGCAGTACTTC
CDR3 protein: CASSPYQGAYEQYF

V gene: TRBV25-1
J gene: TRBJ2-1
D gene: TRBD2
clone size: .
CDR3 DNA: TGTGCCAGCTTAATAGCGGGGGGGCATGAGCAGTTCTTC
CDR3 protein: CASLIAGGHEQFF

V gene: TRBV5-6
J gene: TRBJ2-7
D gene: .
clone size: .
CDR3 DNA: TGTGCCAGCAGCTCCGACAGGCTGGAAGGTTACGAGCAGTACTTC
CDR3 protein: CASSSDRLEGYEQYF

V gene: TRBV28
J gene: TRBJ1-1
D gene: .
clone size: .
CDR3 DNA: TGTGCCAGCTTTAGTTTCGTAAGAGGGGGGGCGGACACTGAAGCTTTCTTT
CDR3 protein: CASFSFVRGGADTEAFF

V gene: TRBV11-2
J gene: TRBJ2-2
D gene: TRBD1
clone size: .
CDR3 DNA: TGTGCCAGCAGCTTAGGGGACAGGGGTGGCACCGGGGAGCTGTTTTTT
CDR3 protein: CASSLGDRGGTGELFF

V gene: TRBV7-9
J gene: TRBJ1-1
D gene: .
clone size: many
CDR3 DNA: TGTGCCAGCAGCTTAGTTGGCAGACTGAACACTGAAGCTTTCTTT
CDR3 protein: CASSLVGRLNTEAFF

V gene: TRBV4-1
J gene: TRBJ2-5
D gene: TRBD2
clone size: few
CDR3 DNA: TGCGCCAGCAGCCAACGACTAGCGGGGGGACCCCCGGGCCAAGAGACCCAGTACTTC
CDR3 protein: CASSQRLAGGPPGQETQYF

V gene: TRBV7-9
J gene: TRBJ2-1
D gene: TRBD2
clone size: .
CDR3 DNA: TGTGCCAGCAGCCCCTCCCCGGCTAGCGGGGGGGCCTTCTTC
CDR3 protein: CASSPSPASGGAFF

V gene: TRBV2
J gene: TRBJ2-2
D gene: .
clone size: few
CDR3 DNA: TGTGCCAGCAGTGAAAAATTCCTCACCGGGGAGCTGTTTTTT
CDR3 protein: CASSEKFLTGELFF

V gene: TRBV7-2
J gene: TRBJ2-7
D gene: TRBD2
clone size: few
CDR3 DNA: TGTGCCAGCAGCCTTACCGGGACTAGCGGTACCTACGAGCAGTACTTC
CDR3 protein: CASSLTGTSGTYEQYF

V gene: TRBV20-1
J gene: TRBJ2-5
D gene: .
clone size: many
CDR3 DNA: TGCAGTGCTAGAGGGGGACTCGACCAAGAGACCCAGTACTTC
CDR3 protein: CSARGGLDQETQYF

V gene: TRBV7-9
J gene: TRBJ2-3
D gene: .
clone size: many
CDR3 DNA: TGTGCCAGCAGCTTAGCGCCCACATCAGATACGCAGTATTTT
CDR3 protein: CASSLAPTSDTQYF